This T cell receptor (beta chain) appears in the sequencing data of a study of T cell repertoires in cytomegalovirus infection. TCRdb recomputed calls from the reads with MiXCR, one row per CDR3 protein. The sample lists approximately 400,000 distinct CDR3 sequences, 31% occurring once. This clonotype was counted between two and nine times. Its antigen is still unknown. The ends lost 3 bases at V and 3 bases at J; junction bases unmatched: 4. CDR3 length equals 14 residues. Study findings and constraints: HLA-C-restricted CMV-specific TCR beta clonotypes prevailed in the ex vivo response.

Sequencing used PBMCs. The chain carries TRBV12-3 or TRBV12-4 and TRBJ2-5; 7 bases agree with TRBD1. This TCR was recovered from a human donor in good health (CMV status not recorded). Some clones in this sample may be carry-over from other donors' samples. The CDR3 coding sequence is TGTGCCAGCAGTTTCGGACAGGCCAAAGAGACCCAGTACTTC. Residues: CASSFGQAKETQYF.